The 24 T cell receptor beta chains presented below share a single source sample, sequenced in a study of cytomegalovirus exposure and HLA in healthy donors. The PCR made use of 60 Vbeta and 13 Jbeta primers. The assay was immunoSEQ multiplex PCR, and TCRdb's table has in-frame clones only and misses some. Of under 200,000 clones in the sample, around 68% were seen once. Source material: PBMCs. The receptors were sampled from a man aged 50 or older in good health and CMV-seronegative.

The chain is built from TRBV5-6 and TRBJ2-5, with a tentative D call TRBD2 (5 bases). Trimming stripped 1 base from V and 3 bases from J, with 7 bases between. CDR3 length: 13 amino acids. From germline, CDR1 is SGHDT and CDR2 YYEEEE. CDR3 coding DNA: TGTGCCAGCAGCTTGCGGGGAGAAGAGACCCAGTACTTC. Amino acid sequence: CASSLRGEETQYF.

The chain has TRBV4-1 and TRBJ2-7; 11 bases line up with TRBD2. After removal of 3 bases from V and 4 bases from J, the junction contained 5 bases not matched to a gene. The CDR3 contains 15 residues. In germline, CDR1 is MGHRA, CDR2 YSYEKL. The CDR3: CASSQFLAGGYEQYF. As DNA, the CDR3 is TGCGCCAGCAGCCAGTTTCTAGCGGGGGGTTACGAGCAGTACTTC.

This clone was counted once. The junction departs from the called germline gene at one end, perhaps through a read error. The chain recombines TRBV18 with TRBJ2-5; D is possibly TRBD2 (5 bases). CDR1 and CDR2 from the germline V gene are KGHSH and LQKENI. CDR3 length equals 15 residues. The CDR3 reads CASSPSEGIQEAQYF. The CDR3 bases are TGTGCCAGCTCACCCTCCGAGGGTATTCAAGAGGCCCAGTACTTC.

This chain links TRBV7-2 with TRBJ2-2, with TRBD2 identical over 11 bases. The germline CDR1 and CDR2 sequences are SGHTA and FQGNSA. J gave up 1 base and V 6 bases, and 4 bases lay outside the gene matches. There are 16 residues in the CDR3. CDR3 DNA: TGTGCCAGCAGAATAGCGGGGGGGAAGAACACCGGGGAGCTGTTTTTT. It translates to CASRIAGGKNTGELFF.

The chain carries TRBV5-8 and TRBJ2-1; 7 bases align to TRBD1. This CDR3 is built from 16 residues. From germline, CDR1 is SGHTS and CDR2 YDEGEE. Trimming cost V 0 bases and J 7 bases; bases outside gene matches: 10. The CDR3 nucleotides read TGTGCCAGCAGCTTGGGGGGTTTTAGGGGGCGGAATGAGCAGTTCTTC. Translating it yields CASSLGGFRGRNEQFF.

This clone came up a few times. V is TRBV4-3 and J is TRBJ2-2; 8 nucleotides match TRBD1. After removal of 3 bases from V and 3 bases from J, the junction contained 6 bases not matched to a gene. The germline V gene has CDR1 LGHNA and CDR2 YSLEER. The CDR3 loop spans 16 amino acids. The DNA for the CDR3 is TGCGCCAGCAGCCATTTTGCCAGGGGGCACACCGGGGAGCTGTTTTTT. Translating gives CASSHFARGHTGELFF.

V and J are TRBV18 and TRBJ2-3; 9 positions match TRBD1. The CDR3 length is 16 residues. The ends lost 3 bases at V and 3 bases at J; junction bases unmatched: 7. CDR1 and CDR2 from the germline V gene are KGHSH and LQKENI. The CDR3 reads CASSPSGTGRTDTQYF. CDR3 nucleotides: TGTGCCAGCTCACCTTCCGGGACAGGGCGGACAGATACGCAGTATTTT. Supplemented by reference TRBV18 and TRBJ2-3, the full variable domain reads NAGVMQNPRHLVRRRGQEARLRCSPMKGHSHVYWYRQLPEEGLKFMVYLQKENIIDESGMPKERFSAEFPKEGPSILRIQQVVRGDSAAYFCASSPSGTGRTDTQYFGPGTRLTVL.

The chain couples TRBV6-1 to TRBJ1-5; D is undetermined. The CDR3 runs 15 residues. CDR1 and CDR2 (germline): MNHNS, SASEGT. Trimming took 4 bases from V and 0 from J, leaving 10 bases between them. The CDR3 nucleotides read TGTGCCAGCAGTGGCAGACAATATAGCAATCAGCCCCAGCATTTT. Translation: CASSGRQYSNQPQHF.

This clone was recorded a few times. V is TRBV14 and J is TRBJ2-5; 7 positions agree with TRBD2. V gave up 2 bases and J gave up 0 bases; unmatched junction bases: 6. The CDR3 is made up of 16 amino acids. From germline, CDR1 is SGHDN and CDR2 FVKESK. Here the CDR3 reads CASSQSIGGYQETQYF. In DNA form, the CDR3 reads TGTGCCAGCAGCCAATCGATCGGGGGGTACCAAGAGACCCAGTACTTC.

The DNA for the CDR3 is TGTGCTAGTGGTTTAGGGACAGGGGGCGCAGATACGCAGTATTTT. It is translated as CASGLGTGGADTQYF. This chain uses TRBV12-5 with TRBJ2-3; 12 positions match TRBD1. Losses at the gene ends were 3 bases for V and 4 bases for J; bases not matched to a gene: 2. CDR1 is LGHNT and CDR2 is FRNRAP in the germline V gene. This CDR3 spans 15 amino acids.

J is TRBJ2-2 and V is TRBV19; TRBD1 might be the D (5 bases). Germline V lookup: CDR1 LNHDA, CDR2 SQIVND (reference sequence). The CDR3 is 15 residues long. V shed 5 bases and J shed 4 bases, with 14 bases lying between them. CDR3 nucleotides: TGTGCCAGTAGTCTCACGCAGGGCCCCACCGGGGAGCTGTTTTTT. It is translated as CASSLTQGPTGELFF. The full variable domain, completed using reference TRBV19 and TRBJ2-2, is DGGITQSPKYLFRKEGQNVTLSCEQNLNHDAMYWYRQDPGQGLRLIYYSQIVNDFQKGDIAEGYSVSREKKESFPLTVTSAQKNPTAFYLCASSLTQGPTGELFFGEGSRLTVL.

The V and J genes are TRBV5-1 and TRBJ1-5; D remains unclear. Germline V gene data show CDR1 as SGHRS and CDR2 as YFSETQ. V lost 2 bases and J 6 bases, leaving 15 bases between the germline ends. The CDR3 loop spans 15 amino acids. For the CDR3, the DNA is TGCGCCAGCAGCTTAACAGCGGGCGCCGGTCAGCCCCAGCATTTT. This codes for CASSLTAGAGQPQHF. The full variable domain, rest sourced from reference TRBV5-1 and TRBJ1-5, is KAGVTQTPRYLIKTRGQQVTLSCSPISGHRSVSWYQQTPGQGLQFLFEYFSETQRNKGNFPGRFSGRQFSNSRSEMNVSTLELGDSALYLCASSLTAGAGQPQHFGDGTRLSIL.

The chain couples TRBV11-2 to TRBJ1-1, with D uncertain. The V end lost 1 base, the J end lost 0 bases, and 9 bases lay between the germline ends. Germline V gene lookup returns CDR1 SGHAT and CDR2 FQNNGV. This CDR3 has 15 amino acids. The CDR3 here is CASSLAPVMNTEAFF. The DNA for the CDR3 is TGTGCCAGCAGCTTAGCACCGGTGATGAACACTGAAGCTTTCTTT.

The chain combines TRBV9 with TRBJ2-2; 7 positions agree with TRBD1. The CDR3 totals 15 residues. Losses at the gene ends were 5 bases for V and 5 bases for J; bases not matched to a gene: 9. Germline assignment: CDR1 SGDLS and CDR2 YYNGEE. The CDR3 region has the DNA TGTGCCAGCAGTGCTACAGGGGTGACTACCGGGGAGCTGTTTTTT. Its protein product is CASSATGVTTGELFF.

This clone was seen just once. The chain combines TRBV29-1 with TRBJ2-7, with 7 bases that match TRBD1. This CDR3 spans 10 amino acids. The V segment lost 6 bases and the J segment 6 bases; nucleotides outside the gene matches: 2. CDR1 is SQVTM and CDR2 is ANQGSEA in the germline V gene. The CDR3: CSVRTGEQYF. CDR3 nucleotides: TGCAGCGTGAGGACAGGCGAGCAGTACTTC.

The chain joins TRBV7-6 to TRBJ2-5; no clear D. V dropped 5 bases and J dropped 0 bases, with 7 bases sitting between them. CDR3 length equals 13 residues. CDR1 and CDR2 from the germline V gene are SGHVS and FNYEAQ. The CDR3 nucleotides read TGTGCCAGCAGCCCCCATTACCAAGAGACCCAGTACTTC. As protein: CASSPHYQETQYF.

In this sample, this clone turned up a few times. The chain couples TRBV19 to TRBJ1-2; D unclear. V was clipped by 5 bases and J by 1 base, with 14 bases between them. CDR1 is LNHDA and CDR2 is SQIVND in the germline V gene (reference sequence). This CDR3 is 15 amino acids long. The CDR3 region has the DNA TGTGCCAGTAGTGTCACAGATACTCTTAACTATGGCTACACCTTC. Residues: CASSVTDTLNYGYTF. Full variable domain (outside the CDR3, taken from reference TRBV19 and TRBJ1-2): DGGITQSPKYLFRKEGQNVTLSCEQNLNHDAMYWYRQDPGQGLRLIYYSQIVNDFQKGDIAEGYSVSREKKESFPLTVTSAQKNPTAFYLCASSVTDTLNYGYTFGSGTRLTVV.

The chain carries TRBV2 and TRBJ2-3; perhaps TRBD2 as D (5 bases). The CDR3 runs to 11 residues. Trimming cost V 6 bases and J 5 bases, with 6 bases left between them. Germline values: CDR1 SNHLY, CDR2 FYNNEI. The CDR3 here is CASSEGDTQYF. DNA for the CDR3: TGTGCCAGCAGCGAGGGAGATACGCAGTATTTT.

The CDR3 nucleotides are TGTGCCAGCAGCGTGGACGGACTACTTAATGAAAAACTGTTTTTT. This sequence encodes CASSVDGLLNEKLFF. This sequence joins TRBV9 and TRBJ1-4; D gene ambiguous. The V and J ends lost 2 bases and 4 bases respectively, with 12 bases between them. CDR3 length equals 15 residues. Germline loops: CDR1 SGDLS, CDR2 YYNGEE. Full variable domain (missing parts from reference TRBV9 and TRBJ1-4): DSGVTQTPKHLITATGQRVTLRCSPRSGDLSVYWYQQSLDQGLQFLIQYYNGEERAKGNILERFSAQQFPDLHSELNLSSLELGDSALYFCASSVDGLLNEKLFFGSGTQLSVL.

The chain carries TRBV6-1 and TRBJ1-4; 7 positions agree with TRBD1. Germline assignment: CDR1 MNHNS and CDR2 SASEGT. V shed 4 bases and J 8 bases; nucleotides not matched to a gene: 10. CDR3 size: 15 residues. The CDR3 DNA is TGTGCCAGCAGTGCCACCGGGACAGTTGCGGAAAAACTGTTTTTT. It is translated as CASSATGTVAEKLFF.

The CDR3 DNA is TGTGCCAGCAGTTACGAGGGTTCTGAGCAGTTCTTC. The encoded protein is CASSYEGSEQFF. The chain carries TRBV6-4 and TRBJ2-1, with D tentatively TRBD2 (5 bases). V was cut by 5 bases and J by 9 bases, with 11 bases left in between. Germline V gives CDR1 MRHNA, CDR2 SNTAGT. The CDR3 totals 12 residues.

This chain connects TRBV29-1 to TRBJ2-3, with 13 positions matching TRBD2. Germline lookup yields CDR1 SQVTM and CDR2 ANQGSEA. J gave up 5 bases and V 3 bases, and 11 bases lay outside the gene matches. CDR3 length: 17 amino acids. The CDR3, as DNA: TGCAGCGTTGACCTTCCTACTAGCGGGGGGGCCGGAGATACGCAGTATTTT. As protein: CSVDLPTSGGAGDTQYF.

V is TRBV28 and J is TRBJ1-2, with 9 bases that match TRBD1. Germline V gene lookup returns CDR1 MDHEN and CDR2 SYDVKM. Germline trimming cut 2 bases from V and 7 bases from J; bases unmatched to any gene: 2. There are 13 residues in the CDR3. The CDR3 DNA follows: TGTGCCAGCAGTTTAACAGGGGGCGTTGGCTACACCTTC. It codes for CASSLTGGVGYTF.

V gene TRBV7-9 combines with J gene TRBJ1-2; 7 bases agree with TRBD1. This CDR3 is built from 14 residues. V lost 6 bases to trimming and J lost 6 bases; unmatched junction nucleotides: 10. Germline CDR1 is SEHNR and CDR2 is FQNEAQ (reference sequence). CDR3 in DNA: TGTGCCAGCAGTTCCGGGACAGATAGGAATGGCTACACCTTC. Residues: CASSSGTDRNGYTF. Variable domain in full (rest from reference TRBV7-9 and TRBJ1-2): DTGVSQNPRHKITKRGQNVTFRCDPISEHNRLYWYRQTLGQGPEFLTYFQNEAQLEKSRLLSDRFSAERPKGSFSTLEIQRTEQGDSAMYLCASSSGTDRNGYTFGSGTRLTVV.